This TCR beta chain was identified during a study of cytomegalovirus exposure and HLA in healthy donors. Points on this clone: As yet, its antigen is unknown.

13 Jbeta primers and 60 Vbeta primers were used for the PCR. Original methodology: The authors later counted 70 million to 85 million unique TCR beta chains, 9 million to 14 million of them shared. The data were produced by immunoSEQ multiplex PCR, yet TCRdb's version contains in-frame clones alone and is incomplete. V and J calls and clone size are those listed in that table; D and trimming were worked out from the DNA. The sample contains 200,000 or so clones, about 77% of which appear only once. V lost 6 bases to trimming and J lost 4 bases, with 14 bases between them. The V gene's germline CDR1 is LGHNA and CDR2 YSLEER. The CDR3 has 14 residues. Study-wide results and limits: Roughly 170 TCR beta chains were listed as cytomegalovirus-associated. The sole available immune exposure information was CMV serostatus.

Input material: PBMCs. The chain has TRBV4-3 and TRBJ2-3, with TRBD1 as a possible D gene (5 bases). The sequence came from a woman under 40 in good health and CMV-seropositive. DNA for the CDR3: TGCGCCAGCAGTGTCCAGGGTCAGGCAGATACGCAGTATTTT. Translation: CASSVQGQADTQYF.